The rows below give T cell receptor beta chains drawn from one sample of a study of shared clonotypes between healthy human individuals. Measured with immunoSEQ multiplex PCR; TCRdb has only the in-frame clones, and not every one. The sample yields about 1 million clones, about 74% seen once. The sequenced sample consisted of memory CD4+ T cells sorted from blood. These TCRs come from a young man in good health. Both conserved end residues are part of each CDR3. A D gene is named only where the DNA matches it firmly. Expanded clones are given a class, and other clones once, few, many or no size at all.

few 16 - TRBJ1-6 TRBV25-1 TGTGCCAGCAGTGAATCTTTGCGGGACTATAATTCACCCCTCCACTTT CASSESLRDYNSPLHF
- 14 - TRBJ2-7 TRBV19 TGTGCCAGTAGTCCCCCCTTTCCGTCGGGCGAGCAGTACTTC CASSPPFPSGEQYF
- 15 - TRBJ2-7 TRBV5-1 TGCGCCAGCAGCTTGGAAGGGGGTGGGTCCTACGAGCAGTACTTC CASSLEGGGSYEQYF
- 12 - TRBJ1-5 TRBV27 TGTGCCAGCAGTTTAACCGGTGGGCCCCAGCATTTT CASSLTGGPQHF
- 15 - TRBJ2-7 TRBV7-2 TGTGCCAGCAGCTTTAGGGGGATTTCACACGACGAGCAGTACTTC CASSFRGISHDEQYF
- 16 TRBD1 TRBJ2-1 TRBV9 TGTGCCAGCAGCGTAACAACCGGGACAGGAAACAATGAGCAGTTCTTC CASSVTTGTGNNEQFF
- 13 - TRBJ1-2 TRBV6-4 TGTGCCAGCAGTGAAACAGGGCTCTATGGCTACACCTTC CASSETGLYGYTF
- 16 - TRBJ1-2 TRBV19 TGTGCCAGTACCCTCGGGACTTTTTTGGATGTCTATGGCTACACCTTC CASTLGTFLDVYGYTF
- 16 TRBD2 TRBJ2-5 TRBV7-2 TGTGCCAGCAGCCGGGATCTAGCGGGGGGGAGCGAGACCCAGTACTTC CASSRDLAGGSETQYF
- 14 - TRBJ2-5 TRBV2 TGTGCCAGCAGTGATAGTACCGTCCAAGAGACCCAGTACTTC CASSDSTVQETQYF
- 17 - TRBJ2-4 TRBV5-1 TGCGCCAGCAGCTTGGTACCGGAGGGGGCTAGCGGAAACATTCAGTACTTC CASSLVPEGASGNIQYF
- 14 TRBD1 TRBJ1-2 TRBV30 TGTGCCTGGAGGGAAACAGGGGGCGCGGGGGGCTACACCTTC CAWRETGGAGGYTF
- 14 TRBD1 TRBJ1-6 TRBV10-3 TGTGCCATCAGCTACAGGGGGCTAGAGTCACCCCTCCACTTT CAISYRGLESPLHF
- 15 TRBD2 TRBJ2-7 TRBV6-1 TGTGCCAGCAGCGAGAGGGGCGGGAGTCACCACGAGCAGTACTTC CASSERGGSHHEQYF
once 12 - TRBJ2-7 TRBV29-1 TGCAGCGTCTCCCGGGACGACTACGAGCAGTACTTC CSVSRDDYEQYF
- 14 - TRBJ1-4 TRBV5-1 TGCGCCAGCAGCTTGGGCGGGTCTAGTGAAAAACTGTTTTTT CASSLGGSSEKLFF
- 12 - TRBJ2-3 TRBV28 TGTGCCAGCAGCCCACAGGGAGATACGCAGTATTTT CASSPQGDTQYF
- 15 - TRBJ1-4 TRBV5-1 TGCGCCAGCAGCTTGGCGGGAAGGGGGAATGAAAAACTGTTTTTT CASSLAGRGNEKLFF
few 14 - TRBJ2-1 TRBV30 TGTGCCTGGAGTGTCATCGGTGGAGACAATGAGCAGTTCTTC CAWSVIGGDNEQFF
- 13 - TRBJ1-2 TRBV19 TGTGCCAGTGGTAAGGGGCCCAATTATGGCTACACCTTC CASGKGPNYGYTF
- 15 - TRBJ2-3 TRBV7-9 TGTGCCAGCAGCTTAGGGGGCTTCGCCACAGATACGCAGTATTTT CASSLGGFATDTQYF
- 15 TRBD2 TRBJ2-1 TRBV6-5 TGTGCCAGCAGTTCTACAACTAGCGGGAAGGTTGAGCAGTTCTTC CASSSTTSGKVEQFF
- 15 - TRBJ2-5 TRBV7-9 TGTGCCAGCAGCTTAGTTGGAGGGGGCCAAGAGACCCAGTACTTC CASSLVGGGQETQYF
few 13 - TRBJ1-6 TRBV5-1 TGCGCCAGCAGCTGGGATGGGGATTCACCCCTCCACTTT CASSWDGDSPLHF
- 17 TRBD1 TRBJ1-2 TRBV5-6 TGTGCCAGCAGCTTGAGGCGCACGGGACAGCCTAACTATGGCTGCACCTTC CASSLRRTGQPNYGCTF
- 15 - TRBJ1-2 TRBV30 TGTGCCTGGAGCCTTATAGCAGGGAACGTATGGGGCTACACCTTC CAWSLIAGNVWGYTF
- 14 TRBD2 TRBJ2-7 TRBV5-1 TGCGCCAGCAGCCGGACTAGCGGGAGAATCGAGCAGTACTTC CASSRTSGRIEQYF
few 14 - TRBJ2-3 TRBV19 TGTGCCAGCTCTGGTCTGAGTAACACAGATACGCAGTATTTT CASSGLSNTDTQYF
- 11 - TRBJ2-5 TRBV6-1 TGTGCCAGTGGGCAGGTCGAGACCCAGTACTTC CASGQVETQYF
- 14 - TRBJ1-5 TRBV19 TGTGCCAGCTGGGGGCCGGAAAGCAATCAGCCCCAGCATTTT CASWGPESNQPQHF
once 12 - TRBJ2-7 TRBV28 TGTGCCAGCAAAGGGGCCTCGTTCGAGCAGTACTTC CASKGASFEQYF
- 16 - TRBJ2-3 TRBV7-7 TGTGCTAGCAGCTTAGCGCAGGGGGGCGGCACAGATACGCAGTATTTT CASSLAQGGGTDTQYF
- 16 TRBD1 TRBJ2-5 TRBV5-4 TGTGCCACCGAAAGAGCCGGGACAGGGTATTTGGAGACCCAGTACTTC CATERAGTGYLETQYF
- 11 - TRBJ2-2 TRBV30 TGTGCCTGGAGTGATCCGGGGGAGCTGTTTTTT CAWSDPGELFF
- 12 - TRBJ2-7 TRBV29-1 TGCAGCGCCCAAGGCCAGCTCGCCGAGCAGTACTTC CSAQGQLAEQYF
- 15 - TRBJ1-6 TRBV5-1 TGCGCCAGCAGCCCGGAGGGGGGAGATAATTCACCCCTCCACTTT CASSPEGGDNSPLHF
- 15 - TRBJ1-3 TRBV4-3 TGCGCCAGCAGCCAAGAAGGGGCAGCTGGAAACACCATATATTTT CASSQEGAAGNTIYF
- 16 - TRBJ2-2 TRBV4-1 TGCGCCAGCAGCAACGACGCGGACATTTACACCGGGGAGCTGTTTTTT CASSNDADIYTGELFF
- 17 - TRBJ2-1 TRBV18 TGTGCCAGCTCACTGGCACCCGCAACAAGCTCCTACAATGAGCAGTTCTTC CASSLAPATSSYNEQFF
- 16 TRBD2 TRBJ2-1 TRBV18 TGTGCCAGCTCAAAACCCCCTAGCGGGAGATTCAATGAGCAGTTCTTC CASSKPPSGRFNEQFF
- 11 - TRBJ2-3 TRBV30 TGTGCCTGCCTAGAACGAGATACGCAGTATTTT CACLERDTQYF
many 14 - TRBJ1-6 TRBV6-1 TGTGCCAGCAGTGGGACACCTAATAATTCACCCCTCCACTTT CASSGTPNNSPLHF
- 11 - TRBJ2-1 TRBV5-1 TGCGCCAGGAGGCGGGGCAATGAGCAGTTCTTC CARRRGNEQFF
- 14 TRBD1 TRBJ1-2 TRBV27 TGTGCCAGCAGCCCGGGACAGGGGACCTATGGCTACACCTTC CASSPGQGTYGYTF
- 15 - TRBJ2-3 TRBV2 TGTGCCAGCAGTGATGGGACACTAAACACAGATACGCAGTATTTT CASSDGTLNTDTQYF
- 13 TRBD2 TRBJ2-3 TRBV30 TGTGCCTGGAAGACTAGCGGCACAGATACGCAGTATTTT CAWKTSGTDTQYF
- 18 TRBD1 TRBJ1-1 TRBV7-2 TGTGCCAGCAGCTTAGGGACAGGGGGCTACCGGGTGAACACTGAAGCTTTCTTT CASSLGTGGYRVNTEAFF
few 16 - TRBJ2-6 TRBV15 TGTGCCACCAGCAGAGATGAAGGGGCCGGGGCCAACGTCCTGACTTTC CATSRDEGAGANVLTF
- 15 TRBD2 TRBJ2-1 TRBV7-7 TGTGCTAGCAGCTTAGTACTAGCGGACTACAATGAGCAGTTCTTC CASSLVLADYNEQFF
- 17 - TRBJ1-2 TRBV4-1 TGCGCCAGCAGCCAAGATGAACAGGGCGGCCCTAACTATGGCTACACCTTC CASSQDEQGGPNYGYTF
once 15 TRBD1 TRBJ1-5 TRBV6-1 TGTGCCAGCACACGGGACAGGGGTATTAATCAGCCCCAGCATTTT CASTRDRGINQPQHF
- 13 - TRBJ2-7 TRBV18 TGTGCCAGCTCACCCGGGCCATCCTACGAGCAGTACTTC CASSPGPSYEQYF
- 16 TRBD1 TRBJ1-5 TRBV28 TGTGCCAGCAACGAAATCGGACAGGGCGGCAATCAGCCCCAGCATTTT CASNEIGQGGNQPQHF
- 19 TRBD2 TRBJ2-6 TRBV4-3 TGCGCCAGCAGCCAAGATATAGCTAGCGGGAGCGGTGGGGCCAACGTCCTGACTTTC CASSQDIASGSGGANVLTF
- 15 - TRBJ2-7 TRBV5-4 TGTGCCAGCAGCGGAACCCCCGGGACCTCCTACGAGCAGTACTTC CASSGTPGTSYEQYF
- 13 - TRBJ1-2 TRBV25-1 TGTGCCAGCAGTGAGATCGGGAGGGATGGCTACACCTTC CASSEIGRDGYTF
few 10 - TRBJ1-1 TRBV6-6 TGTGCCAGCGGCAAGGCCGAAGCTTTCTTT CASGKAEAFF
- 13 - TRBJ1-4 TRBV28 TGTGCCAGCAGTCCGTCACTGGAGGAAAAACTGTTTTTT CASSPSLEEKLFF
few 14 TRBD1 TRBJ1-5 TRBV13 TGTGCCAGCAGCGTGACAGGGAGCAATCAGCCCCAGCATTTT CASSVTGSNQPQHF
- 13 - TRBJ1-5 TRBV7-2 TGTGCCAGCAGCTTAGCGACGGCTCGGCCCCAGCATTTT CASSLATARPQHF